The clone carrying this TCR beta chain was seen a single time. The V gene's germline CDR1 is MNHEY and CDR2 SMNVEV (reference sequence). This CDR3 region has 15 residues. Trimming stripped 2 bases from V and 1 base from J, with 11 bases between. Per the original data handling: Reference gene primers were amplified, and this amplification served to estimate nucleated cell counts. Profiling relied on immunoSEQ multiplex PCR, and the TCRdb table lists in-frame clones only, not all of them. D and trimming come from the DNA, and the V and J calls and clone size come from that table. The sample lists approximately 230,000 clones; about nine tenths were seen once. These data come from a study of blood T cell repertoires in COVID-19. Whole-study context: Sites in the United States, Italy and Spain provided acute and convalescent COVID-19 samples. PBMCs, B-cell-depleted T cells, or T cells provided the cDNA or gDNA that made up the material.

The sequence derives from a man under 40 who had recovered from COVID-19. The chain carries TRBV27 and TRBJ1-1; D perhaps matches TRBD1 (6 bases). The sequenced sample was peripheral blood. CDR3 DNA sequence: TGTGCCAGCAGTTTAGTGGGGGGGCCGAACACTGAAGCTTTCTTT. The encoded protein is CASSLVGGPNTEAFF.